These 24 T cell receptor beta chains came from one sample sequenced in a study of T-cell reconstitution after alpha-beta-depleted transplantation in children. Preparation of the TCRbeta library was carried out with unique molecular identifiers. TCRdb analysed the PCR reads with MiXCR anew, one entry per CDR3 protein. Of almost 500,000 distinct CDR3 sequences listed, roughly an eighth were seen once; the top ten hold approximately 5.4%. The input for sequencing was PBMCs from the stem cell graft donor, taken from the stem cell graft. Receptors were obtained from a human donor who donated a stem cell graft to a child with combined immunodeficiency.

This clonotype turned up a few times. Here the CDR3 DNA reads TGTGCCAGCAGCCCCCGGTGGCGCCAGGGGCGGTACTTC. Translation gives CASSPRWRQGRYF. This chain links TRBV7-4 with TRBJ2-7; tentative D call: TRBD1 (6 bases). Between the trimmed V and J ends, which lost 5 bases and 12 bases, there was a span of 20 bases. This CDR3 has 13 residues. Germline lookup yields CDR1 SGHVT and CDR2 SQSDAQ.

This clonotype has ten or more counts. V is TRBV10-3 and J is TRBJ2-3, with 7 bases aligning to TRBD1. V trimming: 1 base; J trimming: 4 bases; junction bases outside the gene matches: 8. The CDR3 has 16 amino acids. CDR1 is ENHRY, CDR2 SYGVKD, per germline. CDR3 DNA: TGTGCCATCAGTGAGTTCGAGGGGGCGCATGCAGATACGCAGTATTTT. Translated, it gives CAISEFEGAHADTQYF.

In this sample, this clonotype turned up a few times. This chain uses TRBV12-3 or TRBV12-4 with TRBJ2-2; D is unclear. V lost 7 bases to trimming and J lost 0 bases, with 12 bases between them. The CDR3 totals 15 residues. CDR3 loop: CASKVTPANTGELFF. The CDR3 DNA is TGTGCCAGCAAAGTTACACCTGCGAACACCGGGGAGCTGTTTTTT.

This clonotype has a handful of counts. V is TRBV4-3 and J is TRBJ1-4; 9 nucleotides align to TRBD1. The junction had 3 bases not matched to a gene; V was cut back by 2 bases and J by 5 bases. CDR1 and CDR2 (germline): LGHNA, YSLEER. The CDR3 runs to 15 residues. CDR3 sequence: CASSQTGGLNEKLFF. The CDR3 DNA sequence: TGCGCCAGCAGCCAAACAGGGGGCCTCAATGAAAAACTGTTTTTT.

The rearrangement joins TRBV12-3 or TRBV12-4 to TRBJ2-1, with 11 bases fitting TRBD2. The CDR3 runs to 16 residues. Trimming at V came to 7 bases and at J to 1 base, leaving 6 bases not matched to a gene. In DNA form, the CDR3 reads TGTGCCAGCAAGGTAGCGGGGGGGATTTCCTACAATGAGCAGTTCTTC. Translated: CASKVAGGISYNEQFF.

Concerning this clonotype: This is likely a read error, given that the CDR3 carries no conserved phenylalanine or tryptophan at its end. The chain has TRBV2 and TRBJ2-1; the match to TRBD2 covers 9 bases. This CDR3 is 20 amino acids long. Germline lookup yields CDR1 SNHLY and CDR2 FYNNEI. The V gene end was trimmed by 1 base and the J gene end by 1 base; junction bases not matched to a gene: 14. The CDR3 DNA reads TGTGCCAGCAGTGAAGAGGGGCGGGAGGGCCTGCCACCGTCCTACAATGAGCAGTTCCTC. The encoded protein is CASSEEGREGLPPSYNEQFL.

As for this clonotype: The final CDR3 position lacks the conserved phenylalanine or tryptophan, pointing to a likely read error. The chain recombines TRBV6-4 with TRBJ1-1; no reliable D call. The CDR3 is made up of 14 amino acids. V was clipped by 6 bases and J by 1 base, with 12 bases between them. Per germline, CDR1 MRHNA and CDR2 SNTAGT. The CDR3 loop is CASSVGPTNTEAFL. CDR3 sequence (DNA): TGTGCCAGCAGCGTTGGACCGACGAACACTGAAGCTTTCCTT.

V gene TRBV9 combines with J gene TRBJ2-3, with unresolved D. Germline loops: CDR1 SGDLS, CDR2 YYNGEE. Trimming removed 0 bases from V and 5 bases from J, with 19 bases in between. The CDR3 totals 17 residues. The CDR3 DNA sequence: TGTGCCAGCAGCGTAGCTTCTGACCCACGGAGTGGAGATACGCAGTATTTT. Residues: CASSVASDPRSGDTQYF.

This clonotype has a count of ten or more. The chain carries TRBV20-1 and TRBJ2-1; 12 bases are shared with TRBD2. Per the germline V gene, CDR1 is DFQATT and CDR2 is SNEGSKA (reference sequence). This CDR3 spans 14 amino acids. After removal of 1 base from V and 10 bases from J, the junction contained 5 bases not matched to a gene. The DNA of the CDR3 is TGCAGTGCTAGAGGCCTAGCGGGAGGGCGGGAGCAGTTCTTC. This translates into CSARGLAGGREQFF.

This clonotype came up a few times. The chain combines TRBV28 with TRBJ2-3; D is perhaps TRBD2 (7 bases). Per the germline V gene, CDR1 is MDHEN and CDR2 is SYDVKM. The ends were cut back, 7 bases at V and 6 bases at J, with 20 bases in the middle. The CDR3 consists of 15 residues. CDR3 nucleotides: TGTGCCAGCATAGGCGGGGGCGTTGCAGGGGATACGCAGTATTTT. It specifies CASIGGGVAGDTQYF. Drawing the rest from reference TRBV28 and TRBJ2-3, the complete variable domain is DVKVTQSSRYLVKRTGEKVFLECVQDMDHENMFWYRQDPGLGLRLIYFSYDVKMKEKGDIPEGYSVSREKKERFSLILESASTNQTSMYLCASIGGGVAGDTQYFGPGTRLTVL.

The CDR3 DNA follows: TGTGCCAGCAGTTTACCCCCCGCCTTGGGACTAGCGGGAGAGTGGGGGTACCGGGAGCTGTTTTTT. Its translation: CASSLPPALGLAGEWGYRELFF. The chain combines TRBV12-3 or TRBV12-4 with TRBJ2-2; 14 nucleotides align to TRBD2. Trimming took 2 bases from V and 9 from J; bases not matched to a gene: 23. CDR3 size: 22 residues.

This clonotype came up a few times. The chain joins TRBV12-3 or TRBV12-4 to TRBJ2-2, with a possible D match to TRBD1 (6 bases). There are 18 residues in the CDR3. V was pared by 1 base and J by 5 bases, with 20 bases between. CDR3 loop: CASSLELAGAVGTGELFF. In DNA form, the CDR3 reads TGTGCCAGCAGTTTAGAGCTAGCAGGGGCCGTGGGGACCGGGGAGCTGTTTTTT.

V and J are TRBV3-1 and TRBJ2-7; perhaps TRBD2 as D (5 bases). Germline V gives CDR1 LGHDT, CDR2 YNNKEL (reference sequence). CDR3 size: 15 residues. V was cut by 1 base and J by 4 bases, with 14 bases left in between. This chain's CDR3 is CASSQADWAYYEQYF. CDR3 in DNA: TGTGCCAGCAGCCAAGCGGACTGGGCTTATTACGAGCAGTACTTC.

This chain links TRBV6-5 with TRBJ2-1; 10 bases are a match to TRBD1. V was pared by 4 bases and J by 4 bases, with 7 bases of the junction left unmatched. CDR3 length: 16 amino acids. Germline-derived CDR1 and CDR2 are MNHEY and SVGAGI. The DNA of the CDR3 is TGTGCCAGCAGTTCGACAGGGGGCAAAGGGTACAATGAGCAGTTCTTC. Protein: CASSSTGGKGYNEQFF.

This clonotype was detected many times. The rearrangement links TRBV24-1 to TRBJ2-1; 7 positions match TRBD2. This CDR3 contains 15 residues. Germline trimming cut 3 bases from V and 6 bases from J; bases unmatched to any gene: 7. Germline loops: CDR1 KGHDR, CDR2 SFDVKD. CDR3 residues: CATSDVTSAVNEQFF. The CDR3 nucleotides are TGTGCCACCAGTGATGTTACTAGCGCTGTCAATGAGCAGTTCTTC.

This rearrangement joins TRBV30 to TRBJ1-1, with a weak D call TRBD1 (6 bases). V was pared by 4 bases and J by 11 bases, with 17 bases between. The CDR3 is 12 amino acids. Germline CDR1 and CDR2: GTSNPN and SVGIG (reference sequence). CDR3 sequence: CAWTATGTPAFF. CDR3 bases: TGTGCCTGGACCGCTACAGGGACTCCGGCTTTCTTT.

CDR3 protein: CASSLGGGPLNSWGANVLTF. In DNA, the CDR3 is TGTGCCAGCAGCCTAGGAGGGGGCCCGCTAAACTCCTGGGGGGCCAACGTCCTGACTTTC. The V gene is TRBV11-1, the J gene TRBJ2-6; D is perhaps TRBD1 (7 bases). The length of the CDR3 is 20 residues. Between the trimmed V and J ends, which lost 5 bases and 4 bases, there was a span of 27 bases. Germline values: CDR1 SGHAT, CDR2 FQDESV (reference sequence). The full variable domain, with the rest looked up from reference TRBV11-1 and TRBJ2-6, is EAEVAQSPRYKITEKSQAVAFWCDPISGHATLYWYRQILGQGPELLVQFQDESVVDDSQLPKDRFSAERLKGVDSTLKIQPAELGDSAMYLCASSLGGGPLNSWGANVLTFGAGSRLTVL.

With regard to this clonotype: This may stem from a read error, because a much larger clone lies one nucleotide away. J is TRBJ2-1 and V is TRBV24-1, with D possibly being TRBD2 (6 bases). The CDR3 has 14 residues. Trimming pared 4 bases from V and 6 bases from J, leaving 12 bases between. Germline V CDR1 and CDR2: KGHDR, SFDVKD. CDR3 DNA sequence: TGTGCCACCAGTGAGTCCAGGGAGGCCAATGAGCAGTTCTTC. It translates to CATSESREANEQFF.

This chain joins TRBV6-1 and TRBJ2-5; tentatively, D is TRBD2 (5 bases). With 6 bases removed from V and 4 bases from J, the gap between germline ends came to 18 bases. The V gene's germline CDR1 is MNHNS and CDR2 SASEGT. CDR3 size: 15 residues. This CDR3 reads CASSHPSERGETQYF. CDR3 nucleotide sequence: TGTGCCAGCAGCCACCCTAGTGAACGGGGAGAGACCCAGTACTTC.

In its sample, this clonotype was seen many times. CDR3 region: CASSYRGDYEQYF. In DNA form, the CDR3 reads TGTGCCAGCAGTTACAGGGGGGACTACGAGCAGTACTTC. V usage is TRBV12-3 or TRBV12-4 and J usage is TRBJ2-7, with TRBD1 matching over 8 bases. This CDR3 spans 13 amino acids. V dropped 4 bases and J dropped 3; count of bases not matched to a gene: 2.

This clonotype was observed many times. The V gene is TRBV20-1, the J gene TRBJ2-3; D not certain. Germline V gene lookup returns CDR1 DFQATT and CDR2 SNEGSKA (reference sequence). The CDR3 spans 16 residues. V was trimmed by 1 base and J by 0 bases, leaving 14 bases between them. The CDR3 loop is CSARGLTTFSTDTQYF. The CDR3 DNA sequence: TGCAGTGCTAGAGGGCTAACTACTTTTAGCACAGATACGCAGTATTTT.

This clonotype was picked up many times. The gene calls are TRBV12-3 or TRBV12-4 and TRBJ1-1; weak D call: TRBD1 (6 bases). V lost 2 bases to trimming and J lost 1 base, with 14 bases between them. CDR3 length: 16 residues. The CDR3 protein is CASSLFGGPRNTEAFF. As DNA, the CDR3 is TGTGCCAGCAGTTTATTCGGGGGCCCTAGGAACACTGAAGCTTTCTTT.

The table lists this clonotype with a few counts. The CDR3 sequence is CASSSHRTSGKRLGDTQYF. The CDR3 DNA follows: TGTGCCAGCAGCTCCCACAGGACTAGCGGGAAGCGGCTGGGGGATACGCAGTATTTT. This sequence joins TRBV7-8 and TRBJ2-3; 12 bases agree with TRBD2. From germline, CDR1 is SGHVS and CDR2 FQNEAQ. After removal of 4 bases from V and 6 bases from J, the junction contained 17 bases not matched to a gene. This CDR3 is 19 amino acids long.

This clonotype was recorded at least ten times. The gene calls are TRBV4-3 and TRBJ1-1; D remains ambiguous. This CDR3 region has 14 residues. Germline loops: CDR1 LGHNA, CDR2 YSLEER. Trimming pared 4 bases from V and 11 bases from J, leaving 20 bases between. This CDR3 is CASSPGREPGNAFF. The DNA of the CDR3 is TGCGCCAGCAGCCCGGGAAGGGAACCGGGGAATGCTTTCTTT.